The source of this T cell receptor (beta chain) is a study of OX40 agonist ivuxolimab in advanced cancers. Study summary: Ivuxolimab, an antibody that agonizes OX40 (CD134), was administered to the patients.

Study-level points and caveats: Antigen specificity remained undetermined for the expanded peripheral T cells. Researchers report that CD8+ T cells had, on average, more expanded clones than CD4+. With doses of 0.1 to 3.0 mg/kg, CD4+ and CD8+ blood T cells had undergone clonal expansion by week 6.

TCRdb's table, derived via immunoSEQ multiplex PCR, lists solely in-frame clones and lacks some. The sample yields about 71,000 clones, 85% to 95% seen once. This clone was picked up one time. Its antigen is not identified. The V gene lost 4 bases and the J gene lost 7 bases, with 17 bases spanning the gap. Germline V lookup: CDR1 SGDLS, CDR2 YYNGEE. This CDR3 region has 14 residues. Sequencing was performed on CD4+ or CD8+ T cells sorted from blood, taken in a trial of the OX40 agonist ivuxolimab. The sequence was collected from an adult with an advanced solid tumor such as melanoma, head and neck, liver or kidney cancer. J is TRBJ1-2 and V is TRBV9; a weak D match, TRBD1 (5 bases). The CDR3 sequence: CASSPQDGGLGYTF. In DNA form, the CDR3 reads TGTGCCAGCAGCCCCCAAGATGGGGGACTTGGCTACACCTTC. Using reference TRBV9 and TRBJ1-2 for the parts outside the CDR3, the full variable domain is DSGVTQTPKHLITATGQRVTLRCSPRSGDLSVYWYQQSLDQGLQFLIQYYNGEERAKGNILERFSAQQFPDLHSELNLSSLELGDSALYFCASSPQDGGLGYTFGSGTRLTVV.